The next 13 T cell receptor beta chains were all read from a single sample in a study of blood T cell repertoires in COVID-19. Measured with immunoSEQ multiplex PCR; TCRdb has only the in-frame clones, and not every one. The sample records around 260,000 clones, 85% to 90% being singletons. The sequenced sample was peripheral blood. These receptors originate from a woman aged 55-75 years with COVID-19, enrolled during active disease.

The chain couples TRBV27 to TRBJ1-1, with D possibly matching TRBD1 (6 bases). Trimming stripped 4 bases from V and 1 base from J, with 13 bases between. The CDR3 runs to 15 residues. Germline CDR1 and CDR2: MNHEY and SMNVEV (reference sequence). CDR3 residues: CASSSAGAGNTEAFF. The CDR3 nucleotides are TGTGCCAGCAGTTCCGCAGGGGCGGGGAACACTGAAGCTTTCTTT.

The gene calls are TRBV10-2 and TRBJ1-2; 8 positions match TRBD1. Losses at the gene ends were 10 bases for V and 3 bases for J; bases not matched to a gene: 4. The CDR3 runs to 12 residues. CDR1 is WSHSY and CDR2 is SAAADI in the germline V gene. The CDR3 nucleotides are TGCGCCACCGACAGGGGTGACTATGGCTACACCTTC. This encodes CATDRGDYGYTF.

This clone was found once. The chain combines TRBV6-5 with TRBJ1-4, with 8 nucleotides matching TRBD1. Germline CDR1 and CDR2: MNHEY and SVGAGI. CDR3 length: 16 residues. V shed 4 bases, J shed 7 bases, and the junction held 11 bases outside the gene matches. As DNA, the CDR3 is TGTGCCAGCAGTTCGAACAGGGGGGGACGGTCTGAAAAACTGTTTTTT. Translation gives CASSSNRGGRSEKLFF.

This clone was seen just once. The chain carries TRBV13 and TRBJ1-4, with 10 bases that match TRBD1. The CDR3 is 19 amino acids. Germline loops: CDR1 PRHDT, CDR2 FYEKMQ (reference sequence). Unmatched junction bases numbered 19, after V lost 5 bases and J lost 7 bases. This CDR3 is CASSDSRDRGGMGSEKLFF. The CDR3 coding sequence is TGTGCCAGCAGCGACAGCCGGGACAGGGGAGGGATGGGTAGTGAAAAACTGTTTTTT.

This chain connects TRBV19 to TRBJ2-2; no clear D. Germline V gene lookup returns CDR1 LNHDA and CDR2 SQIVND (reference sequence). Trimming shortened V by 5 bases and J by 4 bases, and 11 bases separated the two germline ends. This CDR3 has 14 amino acids. CDR3 amino acids: CASSPPPGTGELFF. The CDR3 DNA reads as TGTGCCAGTAGTCCCCCACCGGGCACCGGGGAGCTGTTTTTT.

This clone was recorded only once. The chain couples TRBV7-2 to TRBJ2-7, with D possibly TRBD2 on 6 matching bases. Germline V CDR1 and CDR2: SGHTA, FQGNSA. The CDR3 sequence is 13 residues long. V was trimmed by 5 bases and J by 13 bases, leaving 21 bases between them. The CDR3 region is CASSLPTGDSYYF. The CDR3 DNA is TGTGCCAGCAGCCTCCCGACTGGGGACTCATACTACTTC.

This clone has only a few counts. V gene TRBV3-1 (or the pseudogene TRBV3-2) combines with J gene TRBJ2-7; 9 bases are a match to TRBD1. J lost 7 bases, V lost 3 bases, and 7 bases had no gene match. Germline V gives CDR1 LGHDT, CDR2 YNNKEL (reference sequence). This CDR3 has 14 amino acids. The CDR3 here is CASSQGTGSLEQYF. Written as DNA, the CDR3 is TGTGCCAGCAGCCAGGGGACAGGGAGTTTGGAGCAGTACTTC.

V is TRBV19 and J is TRBJ2-1; D unclear. Germline V gene sequence: CDR1 LNHDA, CDR2 SQIVND (reference sequence). The CDR3 runs to 13 residues. Trimming removed 7 bases at V and 0 bases at J, with 7 bases between. As DNA, the CDR3 is TGTGCCAGTAAGCGAGGCTCCTACAATGAGCAGTTCTTC. This translates into CASKRGSYNEQFF.

The J gene is TRBJ2-3, the V gene TRBV9; 9 bases map to TRBD1. J lost 6 bases, V lost 3 bases, and 8 bases had no gene match. Germline CDR1 reads SGDLS; CDR2 reads YYNGEE. The CDR3 length is 15 residues. CDR3 sequence reads: CASSGDRASLDTQYF. The CDR3 nucleotides read TGTGCCAGCAGCGGGGACAGGGCGAGTTTGGATACGCAGTATTTT.

The J gene is TRBJ2-4, the V gene TRBV27, with unresolved D. V lost 0 bases, J lost 1 base, and 7 bases lay in between. Germline CDR1 reads MNHEY; CDR2 reads SMNVEV (reference sequence). The CDR3 totals 15 residues. This chain's CDR3 is CASSLSVRAKNIQYF. CDR3 bases: TGTGCCAGCAGTTTATCGGTCCGGGCCAAAAACATTCAGTACTTC.

This clone was seen only once. The sample has other DNA sequences that encode this CDR3 too. The chain uses TRBV4-1 and TRBJ1-5, with D unclear. The ends were cut back, 0 bases at V and 7 bases at J, with 10 bases in the middle. CDR1 is MGHRA and CDR2 is YSYEKL in the germline V gene. This CDR3 contains 14 residues. The CDR3 DNA sequence: TGCGCCAGCAGCCAAGATAGAGGGAACCAGCCCCAGCATTTT. Its protein product is CASSQDRGNQPQHF.

This chain joins TRBV6-2 or TRBV6-3 and TRBJ1-1; tentative D call: TRBD1 (5 bases). The germline CDR1 and CDR2 sequences are MNHEY and SVGEGT. The V and J ends lost 2 bases and 0 bases respectively, with 13 bases between them. The CDR3 sequence is 16 residues long. The CDR3 sequence: CASSYRGGSMNTEAFF. The CDR3, as DNA: TGTGCCAGCAGTTACCGGGGGGGATCCATGAACACTGAAGCTTTCTTT.

This chain links TRBV6-5 with TRBJ2-2; 9 nucleotides align to TRBD1. The germline V gene encodes CDR1 MNHEY and CDR2 SVGAGI. There are 15 residues in the CDR3. With 5 bases clipped from V and 5 bases from J, the junction kept 6 bases outside the gene matches. In DNA, the CDR3 is TGTGCCAGCAGTCCTAGACAGGGGGGGACCGGGGAGCTGTTTTTT. This gives the protein CASSPRQGGTGELFF.